The 22 T cell receptor beta chains given below trace back to one sample, sequenced in a study of control samples from healthy donors and cancer patients. Only in-frame clones appear in the TCRdb table, and some are missing; sequencing was by immunoSEQ multiplex PCR. Among about 180,000 clones listed, roughly 89% were seen once. Input material: blood. These receptors were collected from a woman between 45 and 65 years old in good health.

The chain employs TRBV6-5 and TRBJ1-6; D is undetermined. V was pared by 8 bases and J by 5 bases, with 10 bases between. The germline gives CDR1 MNHEY, CDR2 SVGAGI. The CDR3 has 13 residues. This chain's CDR3 is CASAQRNNSPLHF. Written as DNA, the CDR3 is TGTGCCAGCGCCCAGAGGAATAATTCACCCCTCCACTTT.

The chain is built from TRBV28 and TRBJ2-1; TRBD2 might be the D (6 bases). The CDR3 sequence is 13 residues long. Trimming pared 5 bases from V and 9 bases from J, leaving 14 bases between. Germline V gives CDR1 MDHEN, CDR2 SYDVKM. In DNA, the CDR3 is TGTGCCAGCAGTCCGGACTACCTCGTTGAGCAGTTCTTC. It encodes CASSPDYLVEQFF.

The genes are TRBV6-6 and TRBJ1-1; D gene ambiguous. V gave up 5 bases and J gave up 3 bases, with 13 bases separating them. Germline CDR1 MNHNY, CDR2 SVGAGI (reference sequence). CDR3 length equals 14 residues. The CDR3 is CASSLPRWDTEAFF. CDR3 DNA: TGTGCCAGCAGTCTACCCCGGTGGGACACTGAAGCTTTCTTT.

This clone was counted a single time. The chain uses TRBV6-5 and TRBJ2-7; possible D gene TRBD1, 6 bases. CDR3 length equals 15 residues. Germline CDR1 reads MNHEY; CDR2 reads SVGAGI. The V end lost 7 bases, the J end lost 3 bases, and 19 bases lay between the germline ends. For the CDR3, the DNA is TGTGCCAGCACCAGACAGGAACGGCACCACTACGAGCAGTACTTC. Its protein is CASTRQERHHYEQYF.

This chain connects TRBV6-2 or TRBV6-3 to TRBJ1-1; D not certain. The CDR3 runs 12 residues. CDR1 is MNHEY, CDR2 SVGEGT, per germline. V gave up 2 bases and J gave up 3 bases, with 4 bases separating them. The chain's CDR3 is CASSYGYTEAFF. CDR3 nucleotides: TGTGCCAGCAGTTACGGGTACACTGAAGCTTTCTTT.

This chain's CDR3 is CASSPGQGVGQPQHF. CDR3 nucleotides: TGTGCCAGCAGCCCCGGACAGGGGGTTGGTCAGCCCCAGCATTTT. The V and J genes are TRBV3-1 (or the pseudogene TRBV3-2) and TRBJ1-5, with 10 bases lining up with TRBD1. V lost 4 bases and J lost 6; bases outside the gene matches: 6. The CDR3 spans 15 residues. Germline lookup yields CDR1 LGHDT and CDR2 YNNKEL (reference sequence).

This chain's CDR3 is CASSSGTGPLGEQYF. The CDR3 DNA reads TGTGCCAGCAGCTCTGGGACAGGACCCCTGGGCGAGCAGTACTTC. The chain recombines TRBV7-6 with TRBJ2-7; 8 nucleotides match TRBD1. Losses at the gene ends were 4 bases for V and 6 bases for J; bases not matched to a gene: 11. Germline lookup yields CDR1 SGHVS and CDR2 FNYEAQ. The CDR3 length is 15 residues.

The rearrangement uses TRBV6-5 and TRBJ1-2; D call uncertain. Germline loops: CDR1 MNHEY, CDR2 SVGAGI. There are 12 residues in the CDR3. V dropped 3 bases and J dropped 11 bases, with 13 bases sitting between them. CDR3 sequence: CASSYFGRKYTF. In nucleotides, the CDR3 is TGTGCCAGCAGTTATTTCGGCAGAAAGTACACCTTC.

This clone was found once. This chain connects TRBV7-9 to TRBJ2-1; D gene ambiguous. The V end was cut by 5 bases, the J end by 0 bases, with 11 bases between. Germline CDR1 reads SEHNR; CDR2 reads FQNEAQ (reference sequence). CDR3 length equals 15 residues. CDR3 sequence (DNA): TGTGCCAGCAGCCCGCCGGGTTTCTCCTACAATGAGCAGTTCTTC. This translates into CASSPPGFSYNEQFF.

The chain carries TRBV14 and TRBJ1-2; no clear D gene. CDR1 is SGHDN and CDR2 is FVKESK in the germline V gene. V dropped 4 bases and J dropped 8 bases, with 11 bases sitting between them. The CDR3 extends over 12 amino acids. In DNA, the CDR3 is TGTGCCAGCAGCCTAGGGCGGACGGGCTACACCTTC. Residues: CASSLGRTGYTF.

This chain connects TRBV3-1 (or the pseudogene TRBV3-2) to TRBJ1-3; D is undetermined. Per germline, CDR1 LGHDT and CDR2 YNNKEL (reference sequence). Trimming pared 3 bases from V and 0 bases from J, leaving 6 bases between. The CDR3 covers 14 residues. The CDR3 DNA follows: TGTGCCAGCAGCCAGTGGGACTCTGGAAACACCATATATTTT. It yields the protein CASSQWDSGNTIYF.

The V gene is TRBV6-5, the J gene TRBJ2-7, with 7 bases that match TRBD1. The CDR3 sequence is 15 residues long. J lost 2 bases, V lost 6 bases, and 10 bases had no gene match. Germline V gene data show CDR1 as MNHEY and CDR2 as SVGAGI. The CDR3 region is CASRRSDRPTYEQYF. CDR3 nucleotides: TGTGCCAGCAGGCGATCGGACAGGCCCACCTACGAGCAGTACTTC.

The chain has TRBV4-1 and TRBJ2-7, with a possible D match to TRBD1 (5 bases). Germline CDR1 MGHRA, CDR2 YSYEKL. V was cut by 5 bases and J by 6 bases, with 11 bases left in between. This CDR3 has 12 residues. CDR3 region: CASSTVQGEQYF. CDR3 sequence (DNA): TGCGCCAGCAGCACGGTCCAGGGCGAGCAGTACTTC.

Here the CDR3 reads CATSREFTGGGQPQHF. As DNA, the CDR3 is TGTGCCACCAGCAGAGAATTTACAGGGGGCGGTCAGCCCCAGCATTTT. The V call is TRBV15, the J call TRBJ1-5; TRBD1 agrees at 9 bases. The germline gives CDR1 LNHNV, CDR2 YYDKDF (reference sequence). Losses at the gene ends were 0 bases for V and 6 bases for J; bases not matched to a gene: 6. This CDR3 region has 16 residues.

The chain has TRBV6-4 and TRBJ2-2; 9 nucleotides match TRBD2. Germline V gives CDR1 MRHNA, CDR2 SNTAGT. There are 15 residues in the CDR3. The J segment lost 0 bases and the V segment lost 4 bases, leaving 0 bases of the junction unmatched. The CDR3 reads CASSASGANTGELFF. CDR3 sequence (DNA): TGTGCCAGCAGTGCTAGCGGGGCGAACACCGGGGAGCTGTTTTTT.

The V and J genes are TRBV28 and TRBJ2-2; D remains unclear. Germline CDR1 and CDR2: MDHEN and SYDVKM. V shed 6 bases and J shed 8 bases, with 16 bases lying between them. The CDR3 loop spans 14 amino acids. CDR3 bases: TGTGCCAGCAGAGAAAGTGCGTCGGGTGGGGAGCTGTTTTTT. Translating gives CASRESASGGELFF.

This chain uses TRBV27 with TRBJ2-7; 9 bases line up with TRBD2. The CDR3 runs to 13 residues. The germline V gene has CDR1 MNHEY and CDR2 SMNVEV (reference sequence). The V and J ends lost 7 bases and 4 bases, in that order; junction bases with no gene match: 5. CDR3 DNA sequence: TGTGCCAGCAAGGCGGGAGGGGGGTACGAGCAGTACTTC. It is translated as CASKAGGGYEQYF.

The DNA of the CDR3 is TGCGCCAGCAGCCGGCACCGGGACACATCTAACTATGGCTACACCTTC. The encoded protein is CASSRHRDTSNYGYTF. The V and J genes are TRBV4-3 and TRBJ1-2, with D maybe TRBD1 (6 bases). Germline V gene lookup returns CDR1 LGHNA and CDR2 YSLEER. V shed 4 bases and J shed 0 bases, with 15 bases lying between them. The CDR3 sequence is 16 residues long.

The chain links TRBV11-2 to TRBJ1-3; D is ambiguous. Germline V lookup: CDR1 SGHAT, CDR2 FQNNGV. The V end lost 6 bases, the J end lost 1 base, and 10 bases lay between the germline ends. The CDR3 spans 14 residues. The CDR3 is CASRLYGSGNTIYF. The CDR3 nucleotides read TGTGCCAGCAGACTTTATGGATCTGGAAACACCATATATTTT.

As concerns this clone: This sample includes further DNA sequences coding for the same CDR3. The J gene is TRBJ2-3, the V gene TRBV19; D is possibly TRBD2 (5 bases). Trimming pared 2 bases from V and 0 bases from J, leaving 9 bases between. Germline values: CDR1 LNHDA, CDR2 SQIVND (reference sequence). The CDR3 runs 15 residues. Here the CDR3 reads CASSISGISTDTQYF. CDR3 bases: TGTGCCAGTAGTATATCCGGGATTAGCACAGATACGCAGTATTTT.

This clone was seen a few times. V is TRBV5-1 and J is TRBJ2-1; 10 bases map to TRBD2. The CDR3 is 16 amino acids. V dropped 0 bases and J dropped 3; count of bases not matched to a gene: 3. Germline lookup yields CDR1 SGHRS and CDR2 YFSETQ. CDR3 region: CASSLGGLADYNEQFF. CDR3 sequence (DNA): TGCGCCAGCAGCTTGGGCGGACTAGCGGACTACAATGAGCAGTTCTTC. Full variable domain (missing parts from reference TRBV5-1 and TRBJ2-1): KAGVTQTPRYLIKTRGQQVTLSCSPISGHRSVSWYQQTPGQGLQFLFEYFSETQRNKGNFPGRFSGRQFSNSRSEMNVSTLELGDSALYLCASSLGGLADYNEQFFGPGTRLTVL.

The gene calls are TRBV6-6 and TRBJ2-3, with 7 bases fitting TRBD2. The germline CDR1 and CDR2 sequences are MNHNY and SVGAGI (reference sequence). V shed 6 bases, J shed 2 bases, and the junction held 17 bases outside the gene matches. This CDR3 is 18 amino acids long. CDR3 sequence (DNA): TGTGCCAGCAGCCGAACACCTAGCCACGGGGGGAACACAGATACGCAGTATTTT. It is translated as CASSRTPSHGGNTDTQYF.